This T cell receptor (beta chain) was observed in a study of blood T cells in healthy people across ages. This CDR3 spans 16 amino acids. V lost 0 bases and J 0 bases, leaving 9 bases between the germline ends. Looked up from germline, CDR1 is MNHEY and CDR2 is SVGAGI. Study results and limitations: Significant beta diversity loss was already apparent by age roughly 40, declining roughly linearly.

This clonotype has more than one count but fewer than ten. The antigen is undetermined. Together with a sample-barcoded 5' primer, a J-beta primer mix was included in a second PCR lasting roughly 6 to 12 cycles. Using its own MiXCR run on the 5' RACE reads, TCRdb lists one record per CDR3 protein. The sample records 1,800,000 or so distinct CDR3 sequences, 35% to 50% being singletons. The sample was blood. The chain employs TRBV6-5 and TRBJ2-1; perhaps TRBD2 as D (7 bases). The receptor's source is a human donor in good health. Written as DNA, the CDR3 is TGTGCCAGCAGTTACTCGGGGGGGCTCTCCTACAATGAGCAGTTCTTC. Translating it yields CASSYSGGLSYNEQFF.